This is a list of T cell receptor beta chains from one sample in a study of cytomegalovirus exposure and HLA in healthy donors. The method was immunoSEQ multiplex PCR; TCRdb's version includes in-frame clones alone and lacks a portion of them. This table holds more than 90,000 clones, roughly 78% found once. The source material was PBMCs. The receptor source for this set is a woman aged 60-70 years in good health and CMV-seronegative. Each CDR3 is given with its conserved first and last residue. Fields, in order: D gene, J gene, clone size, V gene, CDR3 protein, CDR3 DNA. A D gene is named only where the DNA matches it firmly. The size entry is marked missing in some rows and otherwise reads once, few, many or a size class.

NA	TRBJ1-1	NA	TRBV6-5	CASRETGSTEAFF	TGTGCCAGCAGGGAAACAGGGAGCACTGAAGCTTTCTTT
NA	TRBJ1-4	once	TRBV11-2	CASSPNDEGLGEKLFF	TGTGCCAGCAGCCCTAATGATGAGGGCCTTGGGGAAAAACTGTTTTTT
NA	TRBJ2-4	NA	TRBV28	CASSSPIRQGGNKNIQYF	TGTGCCAGCAGTTCGCCGATTAGGCAGGGTGGGAACAAAAACATTCAGTACTTC
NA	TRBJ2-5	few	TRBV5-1	CASSSGDWSQETQYF	TGCGCCAGCAGCTCCGGAGACTGGAGTCAAGAGACCCAGTACTTC
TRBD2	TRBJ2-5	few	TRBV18	CASSPWTSGGINQETQYF	TGTGCCAGCTCACCTTGGACTAGCGGGGGTATCAACCAAGAGACCCAGTACTTC
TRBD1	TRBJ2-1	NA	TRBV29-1	CSVEGQGGEQFF	TGCAGCGTTGAGGGACAGGGTGGTGAGCAGTTCTTC
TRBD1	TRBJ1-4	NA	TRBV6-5	CASSTYRAGGEKLFF	TGTGCCAGCAGTACCTACAGGGCAGGGGGTGAAAAACTGTTTTTT
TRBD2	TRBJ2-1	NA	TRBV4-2	CASRLQTSGTYNEQFF	TGTGCCAGCAGACTACAGACTAGCGGGACCTACAATGAGCAGTTCTTC
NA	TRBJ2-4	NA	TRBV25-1	CASSESPVQLAKNIQYF	TGTGCCAGCAGTGAATCCCCAGTACAGCTAGCCAAAAACATTCAGTACTTC
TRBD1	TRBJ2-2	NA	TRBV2	CASLRDRSTGELFF	TGTGCCAGCTTACGGGACAGAAGCACCGGGGAGCTGTTTTTT
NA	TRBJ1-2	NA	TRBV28	CASSLGPPTASYGYTF	TGTGCCAGCAGTTTAGGCCCCCCCACTGCTAGCTATGGCTACACCTTC
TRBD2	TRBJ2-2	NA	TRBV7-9	CAGRGTSGATGELFF	TGTGCCGGACGGGGGACTAGCGGGGCCACCGGGGAGCTGTTTTTT
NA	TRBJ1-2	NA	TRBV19	CASSLHREANYGYTF	TGTGCCAGTAGTCTACACAGGGAAGCTAACTATGGCTACACCTTC
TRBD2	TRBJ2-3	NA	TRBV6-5	CASSSTGGGGDTQYF	TGTGCCAGCAGTTCGACTGGGGGGGGTGGAGATACGCAGTATTTT
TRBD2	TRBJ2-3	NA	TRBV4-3	CASSQGILAGAPDTQYF	TGCGCCAGCAGCCAAGGGATTCTAGCGGGAGCCCCAGATACGCAGTATTTT
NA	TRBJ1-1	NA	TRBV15	CATSRDRAGITEAFF	TGTGCCACCAGCAGAGATCGGGCAGGGATCACTGAAGCTTTCTTT
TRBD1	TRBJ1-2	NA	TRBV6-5	CASSSGGGRGYTF	TGTGCCAGCAGTTCCGGAGGGGGCCGTGGCTACACCTTC
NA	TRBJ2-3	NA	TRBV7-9	CASSTTDTQYF	TGTGCCAGCAGTACTACAGATACGCAGTATTTT
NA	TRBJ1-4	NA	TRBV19	CASSIGQGGTNEKLFF	TGTGCCAGTAGTATCGGGCAGGGCGGAACTAATGAAAAACTGTTTTTT
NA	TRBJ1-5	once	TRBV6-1	CASSDGRSYQPQHF	TGTGCCAGCAGTGATGGGAGATCCTATCAGCCCCAGCATTTT
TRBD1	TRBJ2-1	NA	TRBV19	CASSQGTGTYNEQFF	TGTGCCAGTAGTCAAGGGACAGGGACCTACAATGAGCAGTTCTTC
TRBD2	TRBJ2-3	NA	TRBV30	CAWSLLAGNLDTQYF	TGTGCCTGGAGTTTATTAGCGGGTAACTTAGATACGCAGTATTTT
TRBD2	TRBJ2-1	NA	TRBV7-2	CASSLEVGGAYNEQFF	TGTGCCAGCAGCTTAGAGGTCGGGGGGGCCTACAATGAGCAGTTCTTC
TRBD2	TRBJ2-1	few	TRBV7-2	CASSPDLAGRGEQFF	TGTGCCAGCAGCCCTGATCTAGCGGGACGAGGGGAGCAGTTCTTC
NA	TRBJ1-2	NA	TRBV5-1	CASSLNRDYGYTF	TGCGCCAGCAGCTTGAATCGGGACTATGGCTACACCTTC
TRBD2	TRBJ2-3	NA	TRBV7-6	CASSLGGLGLITDTQYF	TGTGCCAGCAGCTTAGGAGGACTAGGTTTAATCACAGATACGCAGTATTTT
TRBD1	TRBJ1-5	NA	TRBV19	CASSGSGTGANQPQHF	TGTGCCAGTAGTGGCTCCGGGACAGGGGCCAATCAGCCCCAGCATTTT
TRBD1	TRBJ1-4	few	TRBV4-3	CASGPTGANEKLFF	TGCGCCAGCGGTCCGACAGGGGCCAATGAAAAACTGTTTTTT
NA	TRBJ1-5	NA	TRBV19	CASSIGVVQPQHF	TGTGCCAGTAGTATCGGGGTGGTTCAGCCCCAGCATTTT
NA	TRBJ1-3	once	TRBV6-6	CASSHRRRAGNTIYF	TGTGCCAGCAGTCACCGGCGGAGGGCTGGAAACACCATATATTTT
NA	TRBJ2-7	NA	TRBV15	CATSRDTTGHVNEQYF	TGTGCCACCAGCAGAGATACGACGGGACACGTCAACGAGCAGTACTTC
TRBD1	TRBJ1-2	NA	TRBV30	CAWSTRGQGGYGYTF	TGTGCCTGGAGTACCCGGGGACAGGGGGGATATGGCTACACCTTC
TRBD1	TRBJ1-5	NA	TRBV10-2	CASSGPGQGAQPQHF	TGCGCCAGCAGCGGCCCGGGACAGGGGGCCCAGCCCCAGCATTTT
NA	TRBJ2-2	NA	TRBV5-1	CASSLAFDGTGELFF	TGCGCCAGCAGCTTGGCCTTTGACGGGACCGGGGAGCTGTTTTTT
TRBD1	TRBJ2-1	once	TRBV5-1	CASRGDSLNEQFF	TGCGCCAGCAGGGGGGACAGCCTCAATGAGCAGTTCTTC
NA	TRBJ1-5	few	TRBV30	CAWSVGDIRNQPQHF	TGTGCCTGGAGTGTAGGGGACATCCGCAATCAGCCCCAGCATTTT
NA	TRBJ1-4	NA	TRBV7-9	CASSSRGVRQPAHEKLFF	TGTGCCAGCAGCTCCCGGGGGGTCCGACAGCCTGCACATGAAAAACTGTTTTTT
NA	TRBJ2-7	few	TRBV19	CASSGSPHEQYF	TGTGCCAGTAGCGGGAGCCCCCACGAGCAGTACTTC
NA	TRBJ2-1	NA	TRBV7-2	CASSFRNRDNEQFF	TGTGCCAGCAGCTTTAGGAACAGGGACAATGAGCAGTTCTTC
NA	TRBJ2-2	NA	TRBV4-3	CASSQDRSGGTGELFF	TGCGCCAGCAGCCAAGACCGGTCAGGGGGGACCGGGGAGCTGTTTTTT
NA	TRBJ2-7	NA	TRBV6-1	CASSNTYEQYF	TGTGCCAGCAGTAATACCTACGAGCAGTACTTC
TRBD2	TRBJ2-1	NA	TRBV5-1	CASSLETGGRDEQFF	TGCGCCAGCAGCTTGGAGACGGGAGGTAGGGATGAGCAGTTCTTC
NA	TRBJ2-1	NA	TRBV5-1	CASSLEVVQAYNEQFF	TGCGCCAGCAGCTTGGAAGTGGTACAGGCCTACAATGAGCAGTTCTTC
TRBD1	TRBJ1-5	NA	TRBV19	CASSIGTGASQHF	TGTGCCAGTAGTATAGGGACAGGGGCATCCCAGCATTTT
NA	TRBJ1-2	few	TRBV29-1	CSVDRRSSNYGYTF	TGCAGCGTTGACCGCAGGTCCTCTAACTATGGCTACACCTTC
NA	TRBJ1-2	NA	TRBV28	CASTPSFYGYTF	TGTGCCAGCACCCCGTCTTTCTATGGCTACACCTTC